The next 24 T cell receptor beta chains were all read from a single sample in a study of CD8 T cells in ankylosing spondylitis. TCRdb used MiXCR to reprocess the 5' RACE reads, holding one entry per CDR3 protein. The data contain approximately 260,000 distinct CDR3 sequences, over 15% of them seen just once; the ten biggest clones take up around 32%. Material for sequencing was blood, either unsorted or a sorted T cell fraction (not recorded which). These receptors originate from a male donor with ankylosing spondylitis or in good health (not recorded which).

The chain couples TRBV6-5 to TRBJ2-2; possible D gene TRBD2, 5 bases. Germline V gene data show CDR1 as MNHEY and CDR2 as SVGAGI. This CDR3 region has 13 residues. V was trimmed by 0 bases and J by 12 bases, leaving 11 bases between them. The CDR3 DNA sequence: TGTGCCAGCAGTTACTCGTCGGGAAAGCAGCTGTTTTTT. The encoded protein is CASSYSSGKQLFF.

In its sample, this clonotype was seen a few times. The chain uses TRBV29-1 and TRBJ1-1; no firm D call. The CDR3 spans 13 residues. Germline V gene sequence: CDR1 SQVTM, CDR2 ANQGSEA. Trimming removed 2 bases at V and 6 bases at J, with 13 bases between. The DNA of the CDR3 is TGCAGCGTTGAAAGCCCTCACAGTTCTGAAGCTTTCTTT. It translates to CSVESPHSSEAFF.

This clonotype turned up a few times. The J gene is TRBJ1-5, the V gene TRBV7-6; maybe TRBD1 (5 bases). This CDR3 region has 15 residues. Deletions cut 1 base from V and 7 bases from J, with 14 bases between. CDR1 and CDR2 from the germline V gene are SGHVS and FNYEAQ. As DNA, the CDR3 is TGTGCCAGCAGCTTAGAGTCAGGGTTCCGCCAGCCCCAGCATTTT. Its protein is CASSLESGFRQPQHF.

V usage is TRBV28 and J usage is TRBJ2-2; TRBD1 matches 8 bases. The CDR3 runs 16 residues. Germline V gene sequence: CDR1 MDHEN, CDR2 SYDVKM. The ends lost 4 bases at V and 6 bases at J; junction bases unmatched: 10. CDR3 protein: CASSSTGQGVAGELFF. Here the CDR3 DNA reads TGTGCCAGCAGTTCGACCGGACAGGGTGTGGCCGGGGAGCTGTTTTTT.

The CDR3 spells CASSLSGGKGNEQFF. The DNA of the CDR3 is TGTGCCAGCAGCTTAAGTGGGGGCAAAGGCAATGAGCAGTTCTTC. The chain recombines TRBV7-3 with TRBJ2-1, with D possibly matching TRBD1 (6 bases). The CDR3 totals 15 residues. CDR1 and CDR2 from the germline V gene are SGHTA and FQGTGA. Trimming removed 1 base at V and 6 bases at J, with 13 bases between.

This clonotype was found a few times. The rearrangement links TRBV20-1 to TRBJ2-5; D is ambiguous. Looked up from germline, CDR1 is DFQATT and CDR2 is SNEGSKA (reference sequence). CDR3 size: 12 residues. Trimming left V 0 bases short and J 8 bases short, with 10 bases between. CDR3 sequence reads: CSARDQEPTQYF. CDR3 nucleotides: TGCAGTGCTAGAGACCAAGAACCAACCCAGTACTTC.

J is TRBJ2-7 and V is TRBV4-3; a weak D match, TRBD1 (6 bases). This CDR3 region has 15 residues. The germline gives CDR1 LGHNA, CDR2 YSLEER. The V and J ends lost 2 bases and 0 bases respectively, with 11 bases between them. DNA of the CDR3: TGCGCCAGCAGCCAAAGGACAGACGACTCCTACGAGCAGTACTTC. It is translated as CASSQRTDDSYEQYF.

V usage is TRBV4-1 and J usage is TRBJ2-1; D perhaps matches TRBD2 (6 bases). Germline V lookup: CDR1 MGHRA, CDR2 YSYEKL. There are 16 residues in the CDR3. Trimming removed 1 base from V and 2 bases from J, with 12 bases in between. The CDR3 protein is CASSQVGTATYNEQFF. CDR3 nucleotide sequence: TGCGCCAGCAGCCAAGTGGGGACTGCTACCTACAATGAGCAGTTCTTC.

There are a few counts of this clonotype. V usage is TRBV4-1 and J usage is TRBJ2-7, with D possibly TRBD2 on 5 matching bases. V lost 4 bases to trimming and J lost 6 bases, with 19 bases between them. The CDR3 has 15 amino acids. Germline CDR1 is MGHRA and CDR2 is YSYEKL. CDR3 sequence (DNA): TGCGCCAGCAGCCCGACGGAGGTTGGATGGTCCGAGCAGTACTTC. Its protein is CASSPTEVGWSEQYF.

The chain uses TRBV18 and TRBJ2-7; 9 positions agree with TRBD2. Germline V lookup: CDR1 KGHSH, CDR2 LQKENI. With 6 bases clipped from V and 0 bases from J, the junction kept 6 bases outside the gene matches. The CDR3 is 15 amino acids. The CDR3 DNA reads as TGTGCCAGCTCCCCAGGTAGCGGGAGCTCCTACGAGCAGTACTTC. Its protein is CASSPGSGSSYEQYF.

This clonotype was found a few times. V usage is TRBV7-8 and J usage is TRBJ2-7; D unresolved. The CDR3 is 12 residues long. Trimming removed 5 bases at V and 3 bases at J, with 8 bases between. In germline, CDR1 is SGHVS, CDR2 FQNEAQ. The DNA of the CDR3 is TGTGCCAGCAGCCCGGACCACTACGAGCAGTACTTC. It specifies CASSPDHYEQYF.

The V and J genes are TRBV20-1 and TRBJ2-1; 13 bases match TRBD2. CDR3 length: 16 residues. Germline V lookup: CDR1 DFQATT, CDR2 SNEGSKA (reference sequence). V dropped 6 bases and J dropped 1; count of bases not matched to a gene: 6. The CDR3 DNA sequence: TGCAGTGCCCCGTCGGGACTAGCGGGATCCTACAATGAGCAGTTCTTC. Translated: CSAPSGLAGSYNEQFF.

The J gene is TRBJ2-5, the V gene TRBV7-9, with D possibly being TRBD1 (5 bases). The germline gives CDR1 SEHNR, CDR2 FQNEAQ (reference sequence). The V end lost 1 base, the J end lost 5 bases, and 11 bases lay between the germline ends. The CDR3 consists of 14 residues. The CDR3 spells CASSLDPGLETQYF. Here the CDR3 DNA reads TGTGCCAGCAGCTTAGATCCAGGGTTGGAGACCCAGTACTTC.

The chain couples TRBV19 to TRBJ2-5; the D gene is possibly TRBD1 (5 bases). Looked up from germline, CDR1 is LNHDA and CDR2 is SQIVND (reference sequence). The CDR3 runs 10 residues. V lost 11 bases, J lost 5 bases, and 9 bases lay in between. The CDR3 loop is CAPKGETQYF. The CDR3 DNA follows: TGTGCCCCTAAGGGGGAGACCCAGTACTTC.

The chain links TRBV4-2 to TRBJ2-7, with a weak D call TRBD2 (6 bases). Germline lookup yields CDR1 LGHNA and CDR2 YNFKEQ. V dropped 3 bases and J dropped 1 base, with 16 bases sitting between them. The CDR3 has 16 residues. The CDR3 DNA reads as TGTGCCAGCAGCCAGGACCCGGGGGACTGGTCCTACGAGCAGTACTTC. Translated: CASSQDPGDWSYEQYF.

This sequence joins TRBV6-6 and TRBJ2-7, with 7 bases aligning to TRBD2. CDR3 length: 12 amino acids. Germline CDR1 MNHNY, CDR2 SVGAGI (reference sequence). The CDR3 DNA sequence: TGTCGTTCAGGCGGGGGTTGGGGAGAGCAGTACTTC. Protein: CRSGGGWGEQYF.

This clonotype occurred a few times. The genes are TRBV27 and TRBJ2-1; tentative D call: TRBD2 (6 bases). The CDR3 has 14 residues. Trimming removed 4 bases at V and 10 bases at J, with 17 bases between. Germline loops: CDR1 MNHEY, CDR2 SMNVEV (reference sequence). CDR3 DNA: TGTGCCAGCAGTTGGGGACTCCCAGAGAGCGAGCAGTTCTTC. Translated, it gives CASSWGLPESEQFF.

As regards this clonotype: This may stem from a read error, because a much larger clone lies one nucleotide away. The genes are TRBV12-3 or TRBV12-4 and TRBJ2-5, with D possibly matching TRBD2 (6 bases). This CDR3 contains 17 residues. For the CDR3, the DNA is TGTGCCAGCAGTTTATCCCCCATTGTCGGGGGATGGCAGACCCTGTACTTC. It codes for CASSLSPIVGGWQTLYF.

This clonotype was observed at least ten times. The V call is TRBV12-3 or TRBV12-4, the J call TRBJ1-1; no reliable D call. This CDR3 has 14 amino acids. Trimming stripped 7 bases from V and 5 bases from J, with 17 bases between. In DNA, the CDR3 is TGTGCCAGCACCTCGGGCCCGGGCTGGACTGAAGCTTTCTTT. Translation: CASTSGPGWTEAFF.

The V and J genes are TRBV4-2 and TRBJ1-4; D is possibly TRBD1 (5 bases). The CDR3 covers 18 residues. Germline CDR1 and CDR2: LGHNA and YNFKEQ. V gave up 0 bases and J gave up 7 bases, with 21 bases separating them. CDR3 in amino acids: CASSQDYGTDYPREKLFF. CDR3 DNA sequence: TGTGCCAGCAGCCAAGATTACGGGACGGACTATCCGCGTGAAAAACTGTTTTTT.

The chain uses TRBV12-3 or TRBV12-4 and TRBJ1-5; possibly TRBD1 for D (5 bases). Trimming pared 6 bases from V and 8 bases from J, leaving 20 bases between. This CDR3 spans 15 amino acids. The CDR3 DNA is TGTGCCAGCAGCCCTACCGGGGGGGTGAGGGAGCCCCAGCATTTT. Translation: CASSPTGGVREPQHF.

A note on this clonotype: A much larger clone differs from this one at a single base, so this may be a read error. The chain joins TRBV5-6 to TRBJ2-7; TRBD2 matches at 7 bases. Germline values: CDR1 SGHDT, CDR2 YYEEEE. The CDR3 length is 14 residues. CDR3 sequence reads: CASSVSGLSYAQYF. CDR3 coding DNA: TGTGCCAGCAGCGTTAGCGGGTTGAGCTACGCGCAGTACTTC.

This chain uses TRBV4-1 with TRBJ1-1, with TRBD1 matching 8 bases. The V gene end was trimmed by 3 bases and the J gene end by 5 bases; junction bases not matched to a gene: 5. This CDR3 is built from 14 residues. Germline V gene sequence: CDR1 MGHRA, CDR2 YSYEKL. The CDR3 DNA is TGCGCCAGCAGCCAGGACAGGGCTGGGACTGAAGCTTTCTTT. Its protein is CASSQDRAGTEAFF.

The V and J genes are TRBV7-9 and TRBJ2-1; 12 bases are a match to TRBD2. The CDR3 loop spans 16 amino acids. Per germline, CDR1 SEHNR and CDR2 FQNEAQ (reference sequence). V shed 4 bases and J 6 bases; nucleotides not matched to a gene: 7. Written as DNA, the CDR3 is TGTGCCAGCAGCTCATTGACTAGCGGGAGTGGCAATGAGCAGTTCTTC. Translation: CASSSLTSGSGNEQFF.